This T cell receptor (beta chain) was observed in a study of identifying expanded T cells in peripheral blood (dated by TCRdb to between 2018 and 2021). In terms of the full investigation: Technical replicates were generated by sequencing separate aliquots of the same genomic DNA pool, and four replicates were compared pairwise. The research as a whole found: Across all healthy donors, variance in clone template counts between approximately 2-week samples was found to increase significantly with total template count. The binomial model flagged about 1.3 differentially abundant clones between technical replicates but around 15 over roughly two weeks and 19 over around four weeks. The beta-binomial model significantly reduced the number of clones called differentially abundant and the false-positive rate across all healthy-donor time intervals. The authors expected biological variance in healthy repertoires might increase further over much longer intervals such as months to years.

During the collection period, no infections or other immune events were recorded for the healthy donors. Blood repertoires from healthy donors were used as a training cohort for calibrating time-dependent variance in a beta-binomial model of differential abundance of T-cell clones. There were roughly 10 healthy donors in the training cohort, of whom 3 were female and 7 were male. An age range of about 29 to 65 years, with an average of about 45 years, was recorded for the donors. Whole blood was collected from each healthy donor at three time points spaced about 2 weeks apart and obtained from a commercial supplier. For immunosequencing, genomic DNA was extracted from whole blood that had not been sorted. The CDR3 spans 15 residues, from the cysteine through the phenylalanine. The retained sequence is limited to the CDR3, 45 bases, with the frame set at the first base. According to the germline V gene, CDR1 reads MNHNS and CDR2 reads SASEGT. V is shortened by 5 bases, J by 2 bases, and the region joining them spans 13 bases.

The immunoSEQ Assay, which relies on bias-controlled multiplex PCR amplification of genomic DNA, was used to profile TCRbeta CDR3 regions. The original methods were these. The absolute abundance of each unique TCRbeta CDR3 region was quantified after sequences were collapsed and filtered. Differential abundance was tested with two models: a binomial (Fisher-equivalent) model and a beta-binomial model that adds time-dependent variance fitted from healthy donors. Any clone with fewer than 5 combined templates was excluded, and a clone was called differentially abundant if its Benjamini-Hochberg FDR was below 0.01. The form v = (b*log(k)+a)^2 was used to model beta-binomial variance as a function of total template count across the two samples. Entries here come from immuneACCESS through TCRdb and include only in-frame sequences with V and J called. Some clones fail to appear in such tables; in the studies checked, an unresolved V gene covers under half of the shortfall, and the cause of the remainder is unknown. The DNA gave D and trimming, while V, J and clone size come from that table. For this sample the table gives 90,000 to 95,000 clones, of which roughly 86% were detected only once. The top ten constitute about 6% of the sample.

As concerns this clone: Which antigen it targets is not known. Per-nucleotide qualities are absent, and no much larger clonotype sits a single base away.

The sample consisted of blood. The chain is assembled from TRBV6-1 and TRBJ2-1; the D gene identity is not certain. The receptor comes from a person between 18 and 69 years old in good health. For the CDR3, the sequence is CASSLGTSTYNEQFF. The DNA reads as follows: TGTGCCAGCAGTTTAGGCACCTCCACCTACAATGAGCAGTTCTTC.